What follows are 3 T cell receptor beta chains derived from one specimen sequenced in a study of PD-1 blockade in mismatch repair-deficient tumors. Profiled with immunoSEQ multiplex PCR; TCRdb holds only in-frame clones, not every one. The sample consists of around 30,000 clones, about 85% of them appearing once. The sequencing here drew on PBMCs, taken less than 7 weeks after starting pembrolizumab. The receptors were sampled from an adult with mismatch repair-deficient cancer.

V gene TRBV7-3 combines with J gene TRBJ2-1; TRBD2 matches at 15 bases. CDR1 and CDR2 (germline): SGHTA, FQGTGA. The junction had 9 bases not matched to a gene; V was cut back by 5 bases and J by 1 base. The CDR3 has 19 amino acids. This chain's CDR3 is CASSLRTSGRASSYNEQFF. The DNA of the CDR3 is TGTGCCAGCAGCCTGCGGACTAGCGGGAGGGCCAGTTCCTACAATGAGCAGTTCTTC.

This clone was seen just once. The V gene is TRBV7-2, the J gene TRBJ2-1, with D possibly TRBD2 on 6 matching bases. Germline CDR1 and CDR2: SGHTA and FQGNSA. Trimming took 7 bases from V and 12 from J, leaving 16 bases between them. The CDR3 covers 12 residues. In DNA form, the CDR3 reads TGTGCCAGCACCTACGGGGGAATCGGGCAGTTCTTC. It codes for CASTYGGIGQFF.

This clone was counted once. This chain links TRBV18 with TRBJ2-7; D is perhaps TRBD2 (6 bases). The V gene lost 6 bases and the J gene lost 3 bases, with 18 bases spanning the gap. The CDR3 spans 15 residues. The V gene's germline CDR1 is KGHSH and CDR2 LQKENI. Here the CDR3 reads CASSSIKRELYEQYF. The CDR3 nucleotides read TGTGCCAGCTCCAGTATAAAACGGGAGCTCTACGAGCAGTACTTC.